This T cell receptor (beta chain) appears in the sequencing data of a study of T cell clusters in autoimmune cytopenias. In the study overall: TRB sequencing had a median approximately 50,000 reads and 2,000 to 2,500 distinct clonotypes per sample.

CDR3 length: 12 residues. The V gene's germline CDR1 is LNHDA and CDR2 SQIVND (reference sequence). TRB rearrangements were amplified by touch-down multiplex PCR with mixed TRB-A/B primers. Reanalyzing the multiplex PCR reads, TCRdb keeps one entry per CDR3 protein, without DNA. Its table lists 1,200 to 1,500 distinct CDR3 sequences. Some 38,000 genome equivalents of blood DNA were amplified for TRB. Sequences were obtained from peripheral blood. This receptor was obtained from a human donor with an autoimmune cytopenia or autoimmune hepatitis (not recorded which). V is TRBV19 and J is TRBJ1-2; there is no DNA to check the TCRdb D call of TRBD1. The CDR3 sequence is CASSRTGYGYTF.